Following are 30 T cell receptor beta chains from one sample sequenced in a study of OX40 agonist ivuxolimab in advanced cancers. Data came from immunoSEQ multiplex PCR; TCRdb stores just in-frame clones and leaves some out. The repertoire holds 82,000 or so clones, with 80% to 95% as singletons. The source material was CD4+ or CD8+ T cells sorted from blood, sampled in a trial of the OX40 agonist ivuxolimab. These receptors were taken from an adult with an advanced solid tumor such as melanoma, head and neck, liver or kidney cancer.

This chain joins TRBV4-1 and TRBJ1-2; the D is unclear. The CDR3 spans 15 residues. The germline CDR1 and CDR2 sequences are MGHRA and YSYEKL. Trimming pared 0 bases from V and 8 bases from J, leaving 16 bases between. CDR3 loop: CASSQDPLSSSGYTF. The CDR3 DNA is TGCGCCAGCAGCCAAGATCCCCTTTCCTCGAGCGGCTACACCTTC.

The rearrangement joins TRBV6-1 to TRBJ1-2; D is possibly TRBD1 (6 bases). The germline CDR1 and CDR2 sequences are MNHNS and SASEGT. Trimming took off 1 base at V and 5 bases at J, with 17 bases between the two ends. The CDR3 length is 16 residues. In DNA form, the CDR3 reads TGTGCCAGCAGTGAAGAAGTCGCAGGGGCTAGATATGGCTACACCTTC. Translated: CASSEEVAGARYGYTF.

The V and J genes are TRBV5-1 and TRBJ2-2; a possible D gene is TRBD1 (5 bases). There are 14 residues in the CDR3. V was trimmed by 5 bases and J by 6 bases, leaving 14 bases between them. From germline, CDR1 is SGHRS and CDR2 YFSETQ. CDR3 sequence (DNA): TGCGCCAGCAGGGCGAGCGAAGGGGCCGGGGAGCTGTTTTTT. It is translated as CASRASEGAGELFF.

V is TRBV10-3 and J is TRBJ2-1, with D unclear. The ends were cut back, 4 bases at V and 0 bases at J, with 10 bases in the middle. CDR3 length: 15 residues. Germline assignment: CDR1 ENHRY and CDR2 SYGVKD. The CDR3 nucleotides read TGTGCCATCAGTGTCGAACAAAGCTCCTACAATGAGCAGTTCTTC. Its translation: CAISVEQSSYNEQFF.

The chain employs TRBV7-9 and TRBJ1-4, with D maybe TRBD1 (6 bases). Germline V gene sequence: CDR1 SEHNR, CDR2 FQNEAQ (reference sequence). V lost 4 bases and J lost 1, with 10 bases in between. This CDR3 contains 15 residues. CDR3 sequence: CASSSGHLTNEKLFF. CDR3 nucleotides: TGTGCCAGCAGCTCGGGACATCTAACTAATGAAAAACTGTTTTTT. The variable domain in full, with the rest retrieved from reference TRBV7-9 and TRBJ1-4, is DTGVSQNPRHKITKRGQNVTFRCDPISEHNRLYWYRQTLGQGPEFLTYFQNEAQLEKSRLLSDRFSAERPKGSFSTLEIQRTEQGDSAMYLCASSSGHLTNEKLFFGSGTQLSVL.

The V gene is TRBV10-3, the J gene TRBJ1-5; 7 positions match TRBD1. After removal of 10 bases from V and 2 bases from J, the junction contained 2 bases not matched to a gene. Looked up from germline, CDR1 is ENHRY and CDR2 is SYGVKD. The CDR3 runs to 12 residues. CDR3 nucleotides: TGTGCCACCCAGGGGGGCAATCAGCCCCAGCATTTT. This sequence encodes CATQGGNQPQHF.

The V and J genes are TRBV7-2 and TRBJ1-5; D is undetermined. Trimming stripped 1 base from V and 1 base from J, with 8 bases between. The CDR3 loop spans 15 amino acids. CDR1 is SGHTA and CDR2 is FQGNSA in the germline V gene. Written as DNA, the CDR3 is TGTGCCAGCAGCTTAGACGTGGGGAGCAATCAGCCCCAGCATTTT. It yields the protein CASSLDVGSNQPQHF.

The rearrangement links TRBV5-1 to TRBJ2-5, with 12 bases fitting TRBD2. V lost 0 bases and J lost 4; bases outside the gene matches: 7. The CDR3 sequence is 17 residues long. CDR1 is SGHRS and CDR2 is YFSETQ in the germline V gene. The DNA of the CDR3 is TGCGCCAGCAGCTTGGGGACTAGCGGGATAGCGAGAGAGACCCAGTACTTC. Translated: CASSLGTSGIARETQYF.

The J gene is TRBJ2-1, the V gene TRBV5-1; 9 bases are shared with TRBD2. CDR1 and CDR2 from the germline V gene are SGHRS and YFSETQ. V shed 6 bases and J 7 bases; nucleotides not matched to a gene: 11. The CDR3 contains 15 residues. CDR3 loop: CASIEIAGVLNEQFF. CDR3 nucleotides: TGCGCCAGCATAGAGATAGCGGGAGTCCTTAATGAGCAGTTCTTC.

This sequence joins TRBV11-1 and TRBJ1-2, with 7 bases fitting TRBD1. Per the germline V gene, CDR1 is SGHAT and CDR2 is FQDESV (reference sequence). J lost 0 bases, V lost 5 bases, and 6 bases had no gene match. This CDR3 comprises 15 residues. CDR3 region: CASSADGTANYGYTF. The CDR3 DNA sequence: TGTGCCAGCAGCGCCGACGGGACAGCTAACTATGGCTACACCTTC.

The sample holds one count of this clone. The chain recombines TRBV30 with TRBJ2-5; TRBD1 agrees at 7 bases. The CDR3 has 13 residues. The germline V gene encodes CDR1 GTSNPN and CDR2 SVGIG (reference sequence). After removal of 4 bases from V and 8 bases from J, the junction contained 10 bases not matched to a gene. CDR3 sequence: CAWTYGTERTQYF. The CDR3 region has the DNA TGTGCCTGGACCTACGGGACAGAGAGAACCCAGTACTTC.

The CDR3 region has the DNA TGCGCCAGCAGCTTGGGCCAAACCTCCTACGAGCAGTACTTC. Amino acids: CASSLGQTSYEQYF. V and J are TRBV5-1 and TRBJ2-7, with D unresolved. Germline CDR1 reads SGHRS; CDR2 reads YFSETQ. Trimming shortened V by 0 bases and J by 0 bases, and 7 bases separated the two germline ends. The CDR3 is 14 amino acids. The full variable domain, rest sourced from reference TRBV5-1 and TRBJ2-7, is KAGVTQTPRYLIKTRGQQVTLSCSPISGHRSVSWYQQTPGQGLQFLFEYFSETQRNKGNFPGRFSGRQFSNSRSEMNVSTLELGDSALYLCASSLGQTSYEQYFGPGTRLTVT.

This clone was detected only a few times. The chain has TRBV5-1 and TRBJ1-5; D not certain. Trimming took 2 bases from V and 0 from J, leaving 3 bases between them. CDR1 is SGHRS and CDR2 is YFSETQ in the germline V gene. The length of the CDR3 is 13 residues. CDR3 region: CASSLDSNQPQHF. The CDR3 nucleotides read TGCGCCAGCAGCTTAGATAGCAATCAGCCCCAGCATTTT.

CDR3 sequence reads: CASSTRQSNTGELFF. The CDR3 DNA sequence: TGTGCCAGCAGCACGAGACAATCGAACACCGGGGAGCTGTTTTTT. The chain recombines TRBV28 with TRBJ2-2; D gene unclear. Germline CDR1 reads MDHEN; CDR2 reads SYDVKM. This CDR3 spans 15 amino acids. The germline V and J ends were trimmed by 6 bases and 0 bases, with 11 bases remaining between them.

The V call is TRBV19, the J call TRBJ2-2; TRBD2 agrees at 7 bases. Trimming cost V 6 bases and J 7 bases; bases outside gene matches: 17. The V gene's germline CDR1 is LNHDA and CDR2 SQIVND (reference sequence). The CDR3 is 17 amino acids. As DNA, the CDR3 is TGTGCCAGTAGCCCCGGGGGGTCTCGAGGGTACCTCGGGGAGCTGTTTTTT. It codes for CASSPGGSRGYLGELFF.

The V gene is TRBV20-1, the J gene TRBJ1-4; no definite D call. The CDR3 has 11 residues. From germline, CDR1 is DFQATT and CDR2 SNEGSKA (reference sequence). V lost 0 bases, J lost 7 bases, and 3 bases lay in between. CDR3 in DNA: TGCAGTGCTAGAGATTTTGAAAAACTGTTTTTT. Translating gives CSARDFEKLFF.

This chain connects TRBV28 to TRBJ2-7; no clear D gene. The CDR3 length is 14 residues. Germline loops: CDR1 MDHEN, CDR2 SYDVKM. The CDR3 DNA sequence: TGTGCCAGCACCTGTGAGAGTGTGAGAAGGGATCGCGTCGTC. Translation: CASTCESVRRDRVV.

This chain uses TRBV6-1 with TRBJ2-7; TRBD1 aligns across 7 bases. The V and J ends lost 2 bases and 6 bases, in that order; junction bases with no gene match: 10. Per germline, CDR1 MNHNS and CDR2 SASEGT. CDR3 length: 15 amino acids. In DNA form, the CDR3 reads TGTGCCAGCAGTGAATGGTCAGGGGGTTTTCGCGAGCAGTACTTC. Translating it yields CASSEWSGGFREQYF.

The chain has TRBV5-6 and TRBJ2-1; possibly TRBD2 for D (6 bases). In germline, CDR1 is SGHDT, CDR2 YYEEEE. V was cut by 4 bases and J by 9 bases, with 11 bases left in between. The CDR3 sequence is 12 residues long. The CDR3 nucleotides are TGTGCCAGCAGCCTCCCAGCGGGTGAGCAGTTCTTC. Protein: CASSLPAGEQFF.

The chain is built from TRBV19 and TRBJ2-7, with TRBD1 matching over 8 bases. Trimming removed 5 bases from V and 5 bases from J; junction bases left unmatched: 8. CDR1 and CDR2 (germline): LNHDA, SQIVND (reference sequence). The CDR3 contains 14 residues. CDR3 protein: CASSPWDRLDEQYF. CDR3 DNA: TGTGCCAGTAGTCCTTGGGACAGGCTGGACGAGCAGTACTTC.

The V call is TRBV28, the J call TRBJ1-5; TRBD1 is a possible D gene (5 bases). The V gene lost 6 bases and the J gene lost 5 bases, with 17 bases spanning the gap. This CDR3 contains 15 residues. The germline V gene has CDR1 MDHEN and CDR2 SYDVKM. This CDR3 reads CASSYPGGKYQPQHF. In nucleotides, the CDR3 is TGTGCCAGCAGCTACCCCGGGGGGAAGTATCAGCCCCAGCATTTT.

CDR3 DNA: TGTGCCAGCACCCACGGAGAGACCCAGTACTTC. It codes for CASTHGETQYF. V is TRBV7-9 and J is TRBJ2-5; D gene unclear. V dropped 7 bases and J dropped 4 bases, with 7 bases sitting between them. The CDR3 length is 11 residues. Per germline, CDR1 SEHNR and CDR2 FQNEAQ (reference sequence).

The V and J genes are TRBV4-1 and TRBJ2-5; unclear D gene. The V end was cut by 4 bases, the J end by 4 bases, with 10 bases between. CDR3 size: 13 residues. CDR1 is MGHRA and CDR2 is YSYEKL in the germline V gene. The chain's CDR3 is CASSLTEGETQYF. The CDR3 bases are TGCGCCAGCAGCCTCACAGAAGGAGAGACCCAGTACTTC.

This chain links TRBV5-6 with TRBJ1-5, with TRBD1 as a possible D gene (6 bases). Trimming shortened V by 3 bases and J by 0 bases, and 16 bases separated the two germline ends. The germline V gene has CDR1 SGHDT and CDR2 YYEEEE. This CDR3 spans 17 amino acids. CDR3 sequence (DNA): TGTGCCAGCAGCTCCGAAAGGGGGAGGGGTAGCAATCAGCCCCAGCATTTT. This encodes CASSSERGRGSNQPQHF.

This clone was seen once. The chain links TRBV11-2 to TRBJ1-1; D gene ambiguous. Germline CDR1 is SGHAT and CDR2 is FQNNGV. Between the trimmed V and J ends, which lost 1 base and 1 base, there was a span of 10 bases. This CDR3 has 15 residues. CDR3 in DNA: TGTGCCAGCAGCTTAGTGGGCCGCCGGAACACTGAAGCTTTCTTT. It codes for CASSLVGRRNTEAFF.

The chain employs TRBV6-5 and TRBJ2-6, with D uncertain. The CDR3 length is 16 residues. Germline CDR1 and CDR2: MNHEY and SVGAGI. The V end lost 2 bases, the J end lost 0 bases, and 8 bases lay between the germline ends. The CDR3 DNA is TGTGCCAGCAGTTACCCGAGCCGCTCTGGGGCCAACGTCCTGACTTTC. Translation: CASSYPSRSGANVLTF.

The chain links TRBV7-9 to TRBJ2-3; no clear D gene. The V gene lost 5 bases and the J gene lost 0 bases, with 9 bases spanning the gap. The germline CDR1 and CDR2 sequences are SEHNR and FQNEAQ (reference sequence). The CDR3 is made up of 14 amino acids. The CDR3 DNA is TGTGCCAGCAGCGAAGGGTTTAGCACAGATACGCAGTATTTT. Translated: CASSEGFSTDTQYF. The variable domain in full, with the rest retrieved from reference TRBV7-9 and TRBJ2-3, is DTGVSQNPRHKITKRGQNVTFRCDPISEHNRLYWYRQTLGQGPEFLTYFQNEAQLEKSRLLSDRFSAERPKGSFSTLEIQRTEQGDSAMYLCASSEGFSTDTQYFGPGTRLTVL.

J is TRBJ2-5 and V is TRBV10-3; TRBD1 is a possible D gene (6 bases). V dropped 3 bases and J dropped 7 bases, with 12 bases sitting between them. The CDR3 sequence is 13 residues long. The germline V gene has CDR1 ENHRY and CDR2 SYGVKD. CDR3 in DNA: TGTGCCATCAGTGACCCAGGGGCGGGGACCCAGTACTTC. Translating it yields CAISDPGAGTQYF.

In DNA, the CDR3 is TGTGCCAGCAGCTTATCCGGACAGGGTTTGGGAAAACTGTTTTTT. As protein: CASSLSGQGLGKLFF. The rearrangement links TRBV11-2 to TRBJ1-4; 8 bases fit TRBD1. This CDR3 has 15 residues. J lost 10 bases, V lost 2 bases, and 9 bases had no gene match. The germline gives CDR1 SGHAT, CDR2 FQNNGV.

This chain links TRBV4-1 with TRBJ1-1, with no clear D. This CDR3 comprises 16 residues. CDR1 is MGHRA and CDR2 is YSYEKL in the germline V gene. Trimming stripped 0 bases from V and 1 base from J, with 12 bases between. The CDR3: CASSQDVRYQNTEAFF. CDR3 DNA sequence: TGCGCCAGCAGCCAAGATGTCAGGTATCAGAACACTGAAGCTTTCTTT.